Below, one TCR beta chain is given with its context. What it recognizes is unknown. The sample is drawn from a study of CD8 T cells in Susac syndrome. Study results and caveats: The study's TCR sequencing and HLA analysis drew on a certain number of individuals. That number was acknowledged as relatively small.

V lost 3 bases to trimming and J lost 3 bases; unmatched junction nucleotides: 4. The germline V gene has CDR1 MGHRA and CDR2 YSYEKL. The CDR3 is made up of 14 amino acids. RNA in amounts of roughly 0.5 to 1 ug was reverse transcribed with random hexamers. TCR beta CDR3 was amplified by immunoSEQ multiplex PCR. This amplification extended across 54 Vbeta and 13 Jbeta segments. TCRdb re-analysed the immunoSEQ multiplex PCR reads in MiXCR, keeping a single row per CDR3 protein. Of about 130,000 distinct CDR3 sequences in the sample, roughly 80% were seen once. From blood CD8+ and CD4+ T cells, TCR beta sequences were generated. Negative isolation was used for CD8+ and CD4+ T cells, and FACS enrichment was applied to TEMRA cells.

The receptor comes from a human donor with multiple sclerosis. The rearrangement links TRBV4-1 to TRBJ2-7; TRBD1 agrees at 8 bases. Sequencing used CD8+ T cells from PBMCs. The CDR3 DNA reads TGCGCCAGCAGCCACGTGGACAGGGACTACGAGCAGTACGTC. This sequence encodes CASSHVDRDYEQYV.